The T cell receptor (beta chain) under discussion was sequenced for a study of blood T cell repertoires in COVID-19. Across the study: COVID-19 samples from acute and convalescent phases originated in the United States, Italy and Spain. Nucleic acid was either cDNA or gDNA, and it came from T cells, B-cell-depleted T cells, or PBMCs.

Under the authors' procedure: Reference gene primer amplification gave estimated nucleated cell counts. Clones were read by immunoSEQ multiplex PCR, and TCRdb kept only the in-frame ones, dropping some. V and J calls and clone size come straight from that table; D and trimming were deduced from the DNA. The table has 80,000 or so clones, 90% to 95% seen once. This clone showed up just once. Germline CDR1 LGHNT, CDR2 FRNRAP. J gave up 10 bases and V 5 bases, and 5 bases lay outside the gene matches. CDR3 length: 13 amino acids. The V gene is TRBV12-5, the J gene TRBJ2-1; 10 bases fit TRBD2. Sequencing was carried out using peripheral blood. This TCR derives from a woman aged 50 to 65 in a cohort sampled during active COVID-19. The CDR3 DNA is TGTGCTAGTGGTCCTAGCGGGAGAAAGGAGCAGTTCTTC. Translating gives CASGPSGRKEQFF.